This T cell receptor beta chain originates from a study of CD8 T cells in Susac syndrome. RNA was extracted with the RNeasy kit, and a quantity of about 0.45 to 1 ug was reverse transcribed using random hexamers. Multiplex PCR with immunoSEQ amplified the TCR beta CDR3 across 54 Vbeta and 13 Jbeta. TCRdb reprocessed the immunoSEQ multiplex PCR reads with MiXCR, giving one entry per CDR3 protein. The repertoire includes 150,000 to 160,000 distinct CDR3 sequences, approximately 93% of them detected once, and over 0.2% sits in the top ten. The germline CDR1 and CDR2 sequences are MNHEY and SMNVEV (reference sequence). V lost 6 bases and J 4 bases, leaving 13 bases between the germline ends. CDR3 size: 14 residues.

The genes are TRBV27 and TRBJ1-5; D perhaps matches TRBD1 (5 bases). Sequences were obtained from CD8+ T cells from PBMCs. This clonotype was sampled from a human donor with multiple sclerosis. For the CDR3, the DNA is TGTGCCAGCAGACAAGACAGTAGGAATCAGCCCCAGCATTTT. This codes for CASRQDSRNQPQHF.